Listed here are 25 T cell receptor beta chains from one sample, sequenced in a study of T cells in women clearing cervical HPV infection. Only in-frame clones appear in the TCRdb table, and some are missing; sequencing was by immunoSEQ multiplex PCR. The sample table includes about 31,000 clones. Sequenced sample: blood buffy coat. The receptors were gathered from a woman aged 18 to 75 with a cervical HPV16 infection that either progressed to CIN3+ or cleared (not recorded which).

About this clone: Read coverage stops 3 residues before the CDR3 terminus; the germline J gene supplies the remainder. The rearrangement links TRBV19 to TRBJ2-2, with TRBD1 as a possible D gene (6 bases). This CDR3 region has 14 residues. Per the germline V gene, CDR1 is LNHDA and CDR2 is SQIVND (reference sequence). CDR3 amino acids: CASSIMTGRDVLFF. Partial CDR3 DNA: TGTGCCAGTAGTATCATGACAGGTCGTGACGTG.

Incomplete CDR3 DNA: TGCGCCACCGCGGGACAGGCGTCGGAGACC. Protein product: CATAGQASET. The complete CDR3 reads CATAGQASETQYF. V usage is TRBV5-1 and J usage is TRBJ2-5; 8 bases line up with TRBD1. The read halts 3 residues ahead of the CDR3 end, with the missing end drawn from the germline J gene. Per germline, CDR1 SGHRS and CDR2 YFSETQ. V was pared by 9 bases and J by 5 bases, with 9 bases of the junction left unmatched. The CDR3 runs to 13 residues.

Points on this clone: The DNA ends 3 residues before the CDR3 does, and the rest of the CDR3 is filled in from the germline J gene. The gene calls are TRBV7-2 and TRBJ2-3, with 7 bases fitting TRBD1. Trimming took 4 bases from V and 4 from J; bases not matched to a gene: 5. Germline loops: CDR1 SGHTA, CDR2 FQGNSA. The CDR3 runs to 14 residues. The CDR3 bases that were read are TGTGCCAGCAGCTCGGGGACAGCCCCAGATACG. This gives the protein CASSSGTAPDT. Given in full, the CDR3 is CASSSGTAPDTQYF.

Points on this clone: The CDR3 extends 3 residues past the end of the read, so its final part is completed from the germline J gene. The chain uses TRBV30 and TRBJ1-1, with 7 positions matching TRBD1. This CDR3 is 12 amino acids long. V gave up 4 bases and J gave up 3 bases; unmatched junction bases: 2. The V gene's germline CDR1 is GTSNPN and CDR2 SVGIG (reference sequence). Incomplete CDR3 DNA: TGTGCCTGGACCGACAGGGACACTGAA. It encodes CAWTDRDTE. The CDR3 in its entirety is CAWTDRDTEAFF.

Concerning this clone itself: The DNA ends 3 residues before the CDR3 does, and the rest of the CDR3 is filled in from the germline J gene. The chain carries TRBV5-1 and TRBJ2-3, with D perhaps matching TRBD1 (5 bases). Germline V gene sequence: CDR1 SGHRS, CDR2 YFSETQ. There are 14 residues in the CDR3. CDR3 DNA (partial): TGCGCCAGCAGCTTGGAGGGGTACAATCAGCCG. Translating gives CASSLEGYNQP. The complete CDR3 reads CASSLEGYNQPQYF. Complete variable domain (other parts from reference TRBV5-1 and TRBJ2-3): KAGVTQTPRYLIKTRGQQVTLSCSPISGHRSVSWYQQTPGQGLQFLFEYFSETQRNKGNFPGRFSGRQFSNSRSEMNVSTLELGDSALYLCASSLEGYNQPQYFGPGTRLTVL.

Its frequency marks this clone as medium-sized. The read ends 3 residues shy of where the CDR3 ends; the end is completed using the germline J gene. The rearrangement uses TRBV14 and TRBJ2-2, with D perhaps matching TRBD2 (6 bases). Germline CDR1 and CDR2: SGHDN and FVKESK. V shed 8 bases and J shed 0 bases, with 10 bases lying between them. This CDR3 has 14 residues. The covered CDR3 bases are TGTGCCAGCGCCACTAGCCCGAACACCGGGGAG. It translates to CASATSPNTGE. The whole CDR3 sequence is CASATSPNTGELFF.

This clone is classed as medium-sized by frequency. The CDR3 end lies 3 residues beyond the end of the read and is filled in from the germline J gene. The V and J genes are TRBV14 and TRBJ2-3; 8 bases map to TRBD1. The CDR3 loop spans 16 amino acids. CDR1 SGHDN and CDR2 FVKESK come from the germline V gene. With 3 bases clipped from V and 0 bases from J, the junction kept 5 bases outside the gene matches. The CDR3 DNA, read in part, is TGTGCCAGCAGCCACCGGACAGGGATCAGCACAGATACG. Amino acids: CASSHRTGISTDT. The entire CDR3 is CASSHRTGISTDTQYF.

A word on this clone: The read comes to an end 3 residues before the CDR3 does, leaving the germline J gene to fill in the end. The chain links TRBV2 to TRBJ1-4, with no clear D. Germline assignment: CDR1 SNHLY and CDR2 FYNNEI. The CDR3 is 12 residues long. CDR3 DNA, as far as it was read: TGTGCCAGCACGTTAGAAGCCAACGTA. As protein: CASTLEANV. In full, the CDR3 reads CASTLEANVLFF.

Concerning this clone itself: Sequencing ends 3 residues short of the CDR3 end; the germline J gene provides the rest. The V and J genes are TRBV6-2 or TRBV6-3 and TRBJ2-1, with 9 bases that match TRBD1. CDR1 and CDR2 from the germline V gene are MNHEY and SVGEGT. This CDR3 comprises 15 residues. Trimming at V came to 5 bases and at J to 7 bases, leaving 9 bases not matched to a gene. The CDR3 region is CASSISAGTGNEQFF. CDR3 bases read: TGTGCCAGCAGTATTTCCGCCGGGACAGGGAATGAG.

In regard to this clone: Read coverage stops 3 residues before the CDR3 terminus; the germline J gene supplies the remainder. J is TRBJ2-7 and V is TRBV7-6; TRBD1 matches at 7 bases. The J segment lost 3 bases and the V segment lost 2 bases, leaving 7 bases of the junction unmatched. The length of the CDR3 is 15 residues. CDR1 and CDR2 from the germline V gene are SGHVS and FNYEAQ. The sequenced CDR3 bases are TGTGCCAGCAGCTTACAAGGGACAGCTCACTACGAG. It specifies CASSLQGTAHYE. The whole CDR3 protein reads CASSLQGTAHYEQYF.

With regard to this clone: The read finishes 3 residues shy of the CDR3 end, and the germline J gene is used to complete it. This CDR3 is also generated by other DNA sequences in the sample. The chain is built from TRBV18 and TRBJ1-3; D is ambiguous. V lost 3 bases to trimming and J lost 2 bases, with 11 bases between them. CDR3 length: 15 residues. Looked up from germline, CDR1 is KGHSH and CDR2 is LQKENI. CDR3 residues: CASSPTAGTGNTIYF. Incomplete CDR3 DNA: TGTGCCAGCTCACCTACGGCGGGGACTGGAAACACC.

Notes on this clone: Sequencing ends 3 residues short of the CDR3 end; the germline J gene provides the rest. The rearrangement links TRBV6-1 to TRBJ2-3, with D perhaps matching TRBD2 (7 bases). This CDR3 contains 16 residues. Germline V CDR1 and CDR2: MNHNS, SASEGT. V was clipped by 2 bases and J by 1 base, with 13 bases between them. CDR3 bases read: TGTGCCAGCAGTGAATTCGGAGGGGGGGGCACAGATACG. Its protein is CASSEFGGGGTDT. The CDR3, in full, reads CASSEFGGGGTDTQYF.

Worth noting for this clone: The read is 3 residues too short to cover the CDR3 end, so that end is filled in from the germline J gene. The chain links TRBV18 to TRBJ2-4; tentative D call: TRBD1 (5 bases). The CDR3 sequence is 14 residues long. Germline V gene data show CDR1 as KGHSH and CDR2 as LQKENI. The CDR3 region is CASSPDYTGRGQYF. The CDR3 bases that were read are TGTGCCAGCTCACCAGATTATACAGGCCGTGGT.

Notes on this clone: The read ends 3 residues early relative to the CDR3; the germline J gene fills the gap. The rearrangement links TRBV4-1 to TRBJ1-2; the match to TRBD1 covers 8 bases. After removal of 1 base from V and 3 bases from J, the junction contained 4 bases not matched to a gene. Germline CDR1 and CDR2: MGHRA and YSYEKL. The CDR3 extends over 15 amino acids. Incomplete CDR3 DNA: TGCGCCAGCAGCCAAGGGATGACAGGGGACTATGGC. This codes for CASSQGMTGDYG. The entire CDR3 reads CASSQGMTGDYGYTF.

As for this clone: Sequencing ends 3 residues short of the CDR3 end; the germline J gene provides the rest. This chain links TRBV20-1 with TRBJ2-4; D is ambiguous. This CDR3 region has 14 residues. Germline values: CDR1 DFQATT, CDR2 SNEGSKA (reference sequence). The DNA read from the CDR3 is TGCAGTGCTAGAGTGCCCGGGTATGGTCAGCCT. Translated, it gives CSARVPGYGQP. The full CDR3 protein is CSARVPGYGQPQYF.

On this clone: The DNA ends 3 residues before the CDR3 does, and the rest of the CDR3 is filled in from the germline J gene. The chain recombines TRBV30 with TRBJ2-5; D call uncertain. CDR3 size: 11 residues. Germline loops: CDR1 GTSNPN, CDR2 SVGIG (reference sequence). Between the trimmed V and J ends, which lost 5 bases and 0 bases, there was a span of 4 bases. CDR3 DNA (partial): TGTGCCTGGCTGTACCAAGAGACC. Protein: CAWLYQET. The full CDR3 is CAWLYQETQYF.

Comments on this clone: The observed sequence ends 3 residues before the CDR3 terminus, with the missing tail filled in from the germline J gene. This chain links TRBV19 with TRBJ1-5; D is undetermined. Deletions cut 8 bases from V and 0 bases from J, with 5 bases between. Germline loops: CDR1 LNHDA, CDR2 SQIVND (reference sequence). This CDR3 spans 12 amino acids. The covered CDR3 bases are TGTGCCAGTCGTCCTAGCAATCAGCCC. This encodes CASRPSNQP. The whole CDR3 protein reads CASRPSNQPQHF.

A word on this clone: The read finishes 3 residues shy of the CDR3 end, and the germline J gene is used to complete it. Other nucleotide sequences from this sample produce the same CDR3. This chain uses TRBV7-6 with TRBJ1-3, with no clear D. V lost 1 base and J lost 2, with 15 bases in between. CDR1 and CDR2 from the germline V gene are SGHVS and FNYEAQ. The CDR3 runs to 17 residues. CDR3: CASSLVLAGETGNTIYF. CDR3 DNA, as far as it was read: TGTGCCAGCAGCTTAGTGCTCGCGGGTGAGACTGGAAACACC.

The CDR3 DNA, read in part, is TGTGCCAGCAGCCTCACAGGGGAACAGCCG. As protein: CASSLTGEQP. In full, the CDR3 is CASSLTGEQPQYF. The chain has TRBV7-9 and TRBJ2-3, with 7 bases fitting TRBD1. The read comes to an end 3 residues before the CDR3 does, leaving the germline J gene to fill in the end. The CDR3 extends over 13 amino acids. The germline V gene has CDR1 SEHNR and CDR2 FQNEAQ (reference sequence).

The CDR3 region is CASRSGGVKETQYF. CDR3 DNA, as far as it was read: TGCGCCAGTCGTAGCGGGGGGGTGAAAGAGACG. The V and J genes are TRBV5-1 and TRBJ2-3, with 11 nucleotides matching TRBD2. Read coverage stops 3 residues before the CDR3 terminus; the germline J gene supplies the remainder. CDR1 and CDR2 from the germline V gene are SGHRS and YFSETQ. This CDR3 has 14 amino acids.

Notes on this clone: The CDR3 end is not reached by the read, which stops 3 residues before it; the germline J gene fills it in. The rearrangement links TRBV10-3 to TRBJ1-1; TRBD1 is a possible D gene (5 bases). CDR1 and CDR2 from the germline V gene are ENHRY and SYGVKD. V was shortened by 6 bases and J by 2 bases, with 7 bases between the two germline ends. The CDR3 runs to 12 residues. The CDR3 sequence: CAIRTGNTEAFF. The CDR3 DNA, read in part, is TGTGCCATCAGAACAGGTAACACTGAA.

Of note for this clone: A junction boundary mismatches the germline segment, possibly from a read error. The read terminates 3 residues ahead of where the CDR3 ends, so the germline J gene completes it. The same CDR3 is also encoded by other DNA sequences in this sample. The J gene is TRBJ1-3, the V gene TRBV30; TRBD1 agrees at 7 bases. Germline V CDR1 and CDR2: GTSNPN, SVGIG (reference sequence). CDR3 length: 15 residues. CDR3 region: CAYTGTAFSGNTIYF. CDR3 DNA, as far as it was read: TGTGCCTACACCGGGACAGCCTTCTCTGGAAACACA.

Details on this clone: Coverage ceases 3 residues before the CDR3 finishes, and the germline J gene fills in the end. The chain links TRBV6-1 to TRBJ1-5, with D perhaps matching TRBD1 (5 bases). With 2 bases removed from V and 7 bases from J, the gap between germline ends came to 9 bases. This CDR3 is 13 amino acids long. Per the germline V gene, CDR1 is MNHNS and CDR2 is SASEGT. The sequenced CDR3 bases are TGTGCCAGCAGTGAAAGGGGACTCCAGCCC. Amino acid sequence: CASSERGLQP. The full CDR3 protein is CASSERGLQPQHF.

On this clone: Read sequence stops 3 residues before the CDR3 end, and the germline J gene provides the missing end. The V gene is TRBV20-1, the J gene TRBJ1-5; maybe TRBD1 (5 bases). Germline CDR1 reads DFQATT; CDR2 reads SNEGSKA (reference sequence). The CDR3 runs 14 residues. V was clipped by 0 bases and J by 6 bases, with 12 bases between them. Partial CDR3 DNA: TGCAGTGCTAGAGACTCCCAGGGCCGTCAGCCC. It specifies CSARDSQGRQP. The CDR3 as a whole reads CSARDSQGRQPQHF.

A word on this clone: With the read ending 3 residues before the CDR3 end, the germline J gene is used to fill in that end. The rearrangement joins TRBV20-1 to TRBJ2-1; 7 bases map to TRBD1. There are 13 residues in the CDR3. In germline, CDR1 is DFQATT, CDR2 SNEGSKA (reference sequence). V was clipped by 4 bases and J by 5 bases; unmatched bases: 5. The DNA read from the CDR3 is TGCAGTGCTACGACAGGGATTAACAATGAG. It translates to CSATTGINNE. The whole CDR3 protein is CSATTGINNEQFF.